This note documents a single T cell receptor (beta chain) sequence. Its antigen is unidentified. Between the trimmed V and J ends, which lost 4 bases and 3 bases, there was a span of 10 bases. Germline loops: CDR1 SNHLY, CDR2 FYNNEI. The CDR3 runs 14 residues. The source of the sample is a study of T cells after yellow fever vaccination. From the 5' RACE reads, TCRdb called clonotypes with MiXCR, one entry per CDR3 protein. The sample includes 450,000 to 550,000 distinct CDR3 sequences, 20% to 25% seen only once; the top ten take approximately 16%. Study-level points and caveats: By day 5 rather than day 15, the secondary response had peaked, though it was weaker. Most clones from primary vaccination were detected again post-booster (96% CD4, roughly 85% CD8).

The TCR originated in a man between 18 and 35 years old who received the YFV17D yellow fever vaccine. This chain uses TRBV2 with TRBJ1-5; no reliable D call. Sequences were derived from PBMCs, sampled around 3 weeks after the first yellow fever vaccination. Here the CDR3 DNA reads TGTGCCAGCAGTGCGAGCAGTTACAATCAGCCCCAGCATTTT. It encodes CASSASSYNQPQHF. The variable domain in full, completed from reference TRBV2 and TRBJ1-5, reads EPEVTQTPSHQVTQMGQEVILRCVPISNHLYFYWYRQILGQKVEFLVSFYNNEISEKSEIFDDQFSVERPDGSNFTLKIRSTKLEDSAMYFCASSASSYNQPQHFGDGTRLSIL.